This TCR beta chain comes out of a study of OX40 agonist ivuxolimab in advanced cancers. In the study overall: It was permissible to have had prior anti-PD-1, anti-PD-L1 or anti-CTLA-4 therapy, and under 45% had some.

The method was immunoSEQ multiplex PCR; TCRdb's version includes in-frame clones alone and lacks a portion of them. The data hold fewer than 70,000 clones, with around four fifths observed a single time. Systemic immunosuppression or autoimmune disease history was grounds to exclude patients. This CDR3 has 15 amino acids. Trimming removed 5 bases at V and 4 bases at J, with 17 bases between. The germline gives CDR1 SNHLY, CDR2 FYNNEI. This clone was counted between two and nine times. As yet, its antigen is unknown. Findings and limits, study-wide: The study found that CD8+ T cells averaged more expanded clones than CD4+.

The sequences come from CD4+ or CD8+ T cells sorted from blood, collected in a trial of the OX40 agonist ivuxolimab. The V gene is TRBV2, the J gene TRBJ1-2; possible D gene TRBD1, 6 bases. This TCR was sampled from an adult with an advanced solid tumor such as melanoma, head and neck, liver or kidney cancer. CDR3 sequence reads: CASSYRDISLYGYTF. In nucleotides, the CDR3 is TGTGCCAGCAGTTACCGGGACATTAGTCTCTATGGCTACACCTTC.